This T cell receptor beta chain was found in a study of chemoradiotherapy in HPV16-positive cancers. Whole-study context: Functional T-cell assays on a couple of HPV16-positive patients' cells defined candidate HPV-specific clones and common TCR motifs.

This clone was detected only a few times. Its target is not known. Over chemoradiotherapy, repertoires were sampled more than once. The protocol was immunoSEQ multiplex PCR, while the TCRdb copy is restricted to in-frame clones and leaves out a portion. Among 25,000 to 30,000 clones, 90% to 95% were seen once, and the ten largest hold roughly a fifth. CDR3 length equals 14 residues. Germline CDR1 and CDR2: SNHLY and FYNNEI. With 8 bases removed from V and 1 base from J, the gap between germline ends came to 14 bases. Notes on the study in general: Non-HPV-specific T cells did not expand in tumors during treatment, whereas candidate HPV-specific clones and E7-related motifs did. HPV-responsive T-cell expansion during chemoradiotherapy was linked to improved recurrence-free survival in HPV16-positive patients.

The material sequenced was blood, taken from a patient who underwent chemoradiotherapy. V is TRBV2 and J is TRBJ2-5; D unclear. The sequence came from a human donor with HPV-associated anogenital cancer. Written as DNA, the CDR3 is TGTGCCAGCTCAAGAGGTGGGCCCCAAGAGACCCAGTACTTC. Translation gives CASSRGGPQETQYF.